Listed here are 2 T cell receptor beta chains from one sample, sequenced in a study of Ad26.COV2.S vaccination and SARS-CoV-2 variants. Profiled with immunoSEQ multiplex PCR; TCRdb holds only in-frame clones, not every one. The data show 300,000 to 500,000 clones, 88% seen once. This sample's treatment: roughly 19 received Ad26.COV2.S at low or high dose, single or two shots; about 5 received placebo; per-sample allocation not given. All samples were drawn on day 63, counting from the first vaccine or placebo injection. This sample comprised peripheral blood, obtained in a trial of Ad26.COV2.S vaccine versus placebo. Receptors were obtained from a person between 18 and 59 years old who received the Ad26.COV2.S COVID-19 vaccine or a placebo.

The chain has TRBV6-1 and TRBJ1-2; tentatively, D is TRBD1 (6 bases). The CDR3 totals 12 residues. The V end was cut by 3 bases, the J end by 6 bases, with 8 bases between. Germline loops: CDR1 MNHNS, CDR2 SASEGT. This CDR3 reads CASSEAGDGYTF. The CDR3 nucleotides read TGTGCCAGCAGTGAGGCAGGGGATGGCTACACCTTC.

The chain links TRBV3-1 (or the pseudogene TRBV3-2) to TRBJ1-2, with 8 bases that match TRBD1. V lost 6 bases to trimming and J lost 8 bases; unmatched junction nucleotides: 17. This CDR3 contains 16 residues. The germline V gene has CDR1 LGHDT and CDR2 YNNKEL (reference sequence). In nucleotides, the CDR3 is TGTGCCAGCAGTCGGGGGACAGGCACGAAAAGTGGGGGCTACACCTTC. As protein: CASSRGTGTKSGGYTF.